This T cell receptor (beta chain) comes out of a study of control samples from healthy donors and cancer patients. Measured with immunoSEQ multiplex PCR; TCRdb has only the in-frame clones, and not every one. The sample has 90,000 to 100,000 clones; around 85% are singletons. Trimming cost V 0 bases and J 0 bases, with 10 bases left between them. The CDR3 length is 16 residues. CDR1 SGDLS and CDR2 YYNGEE come from the germline V gene. Sequencing was performed on PBMCs. This clonotype was sampled from a man between 65 and 85 years old with lung cancer. This chain joins TRBV9 and TRBJ1-3; D gene uncertain. Here the CDR3 DNA reads TGTGCCAGCAGCGTAGATACAACACCCTCTGGAAACACCATATATTTT. Translated, it gives CASSVDTTPSGNTIYF.